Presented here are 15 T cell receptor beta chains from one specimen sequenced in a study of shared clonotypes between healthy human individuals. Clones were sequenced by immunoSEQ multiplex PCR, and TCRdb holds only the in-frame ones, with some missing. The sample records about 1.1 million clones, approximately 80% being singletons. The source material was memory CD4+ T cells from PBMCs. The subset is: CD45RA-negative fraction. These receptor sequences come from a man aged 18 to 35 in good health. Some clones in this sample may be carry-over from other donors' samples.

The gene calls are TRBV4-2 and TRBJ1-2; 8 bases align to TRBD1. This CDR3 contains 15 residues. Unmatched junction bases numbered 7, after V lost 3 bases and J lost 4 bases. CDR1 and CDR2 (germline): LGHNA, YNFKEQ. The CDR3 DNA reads TGTGCCAGCAGCCAGCCGACAGGGGAAGGCTATGGCTACACCTTC. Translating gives CASSQPTGEGYGYTF.

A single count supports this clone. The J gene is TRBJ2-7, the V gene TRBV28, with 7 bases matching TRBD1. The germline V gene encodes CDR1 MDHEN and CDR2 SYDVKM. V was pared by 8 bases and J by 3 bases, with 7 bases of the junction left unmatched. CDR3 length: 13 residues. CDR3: CASDATGRYEQYF. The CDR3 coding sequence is TGTGCCAGCGACGCGACAGGGCGCTACGAGCAGTACTTC.

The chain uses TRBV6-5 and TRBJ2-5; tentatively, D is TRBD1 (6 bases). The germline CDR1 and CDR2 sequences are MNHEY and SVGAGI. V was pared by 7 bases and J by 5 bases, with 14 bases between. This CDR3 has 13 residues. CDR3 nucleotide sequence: TGTGCCAGCACCCTTACAGGGACGGAGACCCAGTACTTC. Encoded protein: CASTLTGTETQYF.

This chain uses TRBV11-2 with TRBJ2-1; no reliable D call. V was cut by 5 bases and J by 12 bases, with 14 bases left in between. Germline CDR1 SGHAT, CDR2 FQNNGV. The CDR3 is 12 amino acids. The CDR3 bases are TGTGCCAGCAGCCCCCGGGTCAAACGGCAGTTCTTC. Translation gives CASSPRVKRQFF. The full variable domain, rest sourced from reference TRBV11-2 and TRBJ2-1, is EAGVAQSPRYKIIEKRQSVAFWCNPISGHATLYWYQQILGQGPKLLIQFQNNGVVDDSQLPKDRFSAERLKGVDSTLKIQPAKLEDSAVYLCASSPRVKRQFFGPGTRLTVL.

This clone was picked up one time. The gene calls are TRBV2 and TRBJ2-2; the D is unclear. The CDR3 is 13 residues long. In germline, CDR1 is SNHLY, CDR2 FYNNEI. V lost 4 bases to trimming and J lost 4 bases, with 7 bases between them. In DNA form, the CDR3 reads TGTGCCAGCAGTGGGAAGGGCACCGGGGAGCTGTTTTTT. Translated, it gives CASSGKGTGELFF. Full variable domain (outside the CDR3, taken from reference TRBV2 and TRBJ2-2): EPEVTQTPSHQVTQMGQEVILRCVPISNHLYFYWYRQILGQKVEFLVSFYNNEISEKSEIFDDQFSVERPDGSNFTLKIRSTKLEDSAMYFCASSGKGTGELFFGEGSRLTVL.

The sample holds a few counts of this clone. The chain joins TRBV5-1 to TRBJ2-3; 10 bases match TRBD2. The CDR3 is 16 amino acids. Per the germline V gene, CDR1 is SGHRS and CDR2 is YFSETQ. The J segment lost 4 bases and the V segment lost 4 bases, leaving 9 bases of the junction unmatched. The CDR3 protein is CASSPRPSGSADTQYF. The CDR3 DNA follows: TGCGCCAGCAGCCCCCGCCCTAGCGGGAGCGCAGATACGCAGTATTTT.

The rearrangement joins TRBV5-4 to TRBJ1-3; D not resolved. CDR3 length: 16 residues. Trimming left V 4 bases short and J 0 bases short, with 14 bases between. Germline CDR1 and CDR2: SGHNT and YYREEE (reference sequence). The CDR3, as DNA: TGTGCCAGCAGCGTGGACGGATCCTACTCTGGAAACACCATATATTTT. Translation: CASSVDGSYSGNTIYF.

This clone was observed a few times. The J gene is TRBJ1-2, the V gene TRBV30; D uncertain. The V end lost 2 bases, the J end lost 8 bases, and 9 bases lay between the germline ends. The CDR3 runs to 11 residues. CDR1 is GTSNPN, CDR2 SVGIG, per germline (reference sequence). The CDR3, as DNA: TGTGCCTGGAGTAAGGTGGGGGGCTACACCTTC. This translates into CAWSKVGGYTF.

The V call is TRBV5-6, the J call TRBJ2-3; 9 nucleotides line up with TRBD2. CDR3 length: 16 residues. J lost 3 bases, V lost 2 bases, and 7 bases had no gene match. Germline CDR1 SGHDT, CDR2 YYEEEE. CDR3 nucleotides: TGTGCCAGCAGCTTAATAGCGGGAGCGGGTACAGATACGCAGTATTTT. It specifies CASSLIAGAGTDTQYF.

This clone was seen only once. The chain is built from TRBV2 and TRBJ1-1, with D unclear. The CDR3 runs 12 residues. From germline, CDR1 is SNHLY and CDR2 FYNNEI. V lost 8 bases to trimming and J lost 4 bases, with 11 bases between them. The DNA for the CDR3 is TGTGCCAGCCTTCAACTATTCACTGAAGCTTTCTTT. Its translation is CASLQLFTEAFF.

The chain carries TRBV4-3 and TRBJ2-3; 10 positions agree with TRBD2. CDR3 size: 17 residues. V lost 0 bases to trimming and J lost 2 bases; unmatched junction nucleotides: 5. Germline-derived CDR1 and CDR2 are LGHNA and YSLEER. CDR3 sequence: CASSQEASGSFTDTQYF. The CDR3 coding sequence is TGCGCCAGCAGCCAAGAGGCTAGCGGGAGTTTCACAGATACGCAGTATTTT.

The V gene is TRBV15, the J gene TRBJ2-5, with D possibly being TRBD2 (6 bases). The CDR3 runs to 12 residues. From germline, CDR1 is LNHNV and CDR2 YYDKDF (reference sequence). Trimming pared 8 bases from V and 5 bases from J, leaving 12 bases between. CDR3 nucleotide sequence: TGTGCCACCGGGGCGGGGAGGGAGACCCAGTACTTC. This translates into CATGAGRETQYF.

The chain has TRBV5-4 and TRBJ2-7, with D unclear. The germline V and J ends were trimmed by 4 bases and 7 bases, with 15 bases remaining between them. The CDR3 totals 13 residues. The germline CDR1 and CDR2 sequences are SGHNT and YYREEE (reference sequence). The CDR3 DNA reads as TGTGCCAGCAGCGCCGGATCACCCCTGGAGCAGTACTTC. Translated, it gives CASSAGSPLEQYF.

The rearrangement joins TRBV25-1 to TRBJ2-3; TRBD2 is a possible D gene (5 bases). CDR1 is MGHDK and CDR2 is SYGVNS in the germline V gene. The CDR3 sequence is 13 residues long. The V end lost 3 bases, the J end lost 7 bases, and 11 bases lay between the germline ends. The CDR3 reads CASSDWAGYTQYF. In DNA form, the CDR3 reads TGTGCCAGCAGTGATTGGGCGGGCTATACGCAGTATTTT.

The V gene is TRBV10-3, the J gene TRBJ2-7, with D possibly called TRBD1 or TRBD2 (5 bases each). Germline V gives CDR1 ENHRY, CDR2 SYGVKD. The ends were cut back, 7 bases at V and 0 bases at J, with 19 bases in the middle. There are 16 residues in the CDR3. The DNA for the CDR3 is TGTGCCATCACTAGGGGACCCCGGGTGGACTCCTACGAGCAGTACTTC. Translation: CAITRGPRVDSYEQYF.